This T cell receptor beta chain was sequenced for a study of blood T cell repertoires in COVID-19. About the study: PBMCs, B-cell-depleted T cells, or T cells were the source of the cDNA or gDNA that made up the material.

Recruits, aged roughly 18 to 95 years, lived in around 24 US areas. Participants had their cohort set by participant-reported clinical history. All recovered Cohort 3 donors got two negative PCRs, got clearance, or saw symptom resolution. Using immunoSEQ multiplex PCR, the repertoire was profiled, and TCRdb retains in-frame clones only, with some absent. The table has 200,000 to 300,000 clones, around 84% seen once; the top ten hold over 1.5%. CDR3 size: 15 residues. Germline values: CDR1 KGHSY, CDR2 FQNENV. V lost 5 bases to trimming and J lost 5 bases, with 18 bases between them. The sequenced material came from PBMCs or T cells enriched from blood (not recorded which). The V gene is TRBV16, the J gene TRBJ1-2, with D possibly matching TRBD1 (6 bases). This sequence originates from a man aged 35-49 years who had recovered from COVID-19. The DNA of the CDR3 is TGTGCCAGCAGCTCTCAAACAGGGAATGGGTATGGCTACACCTTC. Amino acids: CASSSQTGNGYGYTF.